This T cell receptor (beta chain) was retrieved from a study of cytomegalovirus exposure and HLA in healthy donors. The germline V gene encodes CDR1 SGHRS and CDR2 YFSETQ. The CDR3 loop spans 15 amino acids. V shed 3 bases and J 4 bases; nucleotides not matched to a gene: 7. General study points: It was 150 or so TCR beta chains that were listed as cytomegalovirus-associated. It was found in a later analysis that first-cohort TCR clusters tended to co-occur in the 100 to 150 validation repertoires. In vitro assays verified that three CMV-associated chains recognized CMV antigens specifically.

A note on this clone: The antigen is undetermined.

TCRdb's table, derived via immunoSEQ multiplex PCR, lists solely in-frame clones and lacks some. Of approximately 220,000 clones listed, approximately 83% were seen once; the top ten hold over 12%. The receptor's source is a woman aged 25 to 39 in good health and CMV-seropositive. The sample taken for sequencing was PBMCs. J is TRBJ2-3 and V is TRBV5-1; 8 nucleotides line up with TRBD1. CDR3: CASSSDRGRADTQYF. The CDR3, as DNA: TGCGCCAGCAGCTCCGACAGGGGAAGGGCAGATACGCAGTATTTT.